This section outlines one TCR beta chain sequence together with its context. What it binds is not known. Authors' analysis steps: ImmunoSEQ supplied junction-only sequences lacking quality scores, so filtering was different. Sequencing used immunoSEQ multiplex PCR; TCRdb keeps in-frame clones, though not all of them. From that table come the V and J calls and clone size; the DNA was used to work out D and trimming. The top ten hold 0.36% of the sample, which has around 2.5 million clones, more than 85% seen once. The sample is drawn from a study of shared clonotypes between healthy human individuals. Overall study findings and caveats: When compared with the clonotypes that were shared by all four sorted-subset donors, the non-shared clonotypes turned out to have lower generation probabilities. Shared clonotypes: about 5.3% naive CD4, roughly 3.8% naive CD8, less than 2.5% memory CD4, under 0.45% memory CD8.

Each sample came from a Caucasian adult donor living in Nashville, Tennessee. CDR3 size: 13 residues. V shed 4 bases and J shed 4 bases, with 11 bases lying between them. Germline CDR1 and CDR2: SGHDT and YYEEEE. The receptor's source is a man between 18 and 29 years old in good health. Some clones in this sample may be carry-over from other donors' samples. Specimen: naive CD4+ T cells from PBMCs. Sample subset: CD45RA+ positively selected. This chain joins TRBV5-6 and TRBJ1-2; unclear D gene. The CDR3 coding sequence is TGTGCCAGCAGCAAGAGAGGGATCTATGGCTACACCTTC. This gives the protein CASSKRGIYGYTF.